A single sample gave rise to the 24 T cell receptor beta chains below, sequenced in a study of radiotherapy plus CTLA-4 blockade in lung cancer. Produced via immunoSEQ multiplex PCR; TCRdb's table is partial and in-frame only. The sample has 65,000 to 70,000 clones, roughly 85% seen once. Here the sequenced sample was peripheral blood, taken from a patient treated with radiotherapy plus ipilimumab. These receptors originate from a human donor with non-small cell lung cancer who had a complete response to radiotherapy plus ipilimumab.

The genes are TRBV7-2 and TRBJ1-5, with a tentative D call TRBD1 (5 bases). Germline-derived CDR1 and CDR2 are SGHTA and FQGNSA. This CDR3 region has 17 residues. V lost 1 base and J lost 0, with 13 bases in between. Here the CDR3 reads CASSLGRNRGSNQPQHF. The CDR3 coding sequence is TGTGCCAGCAGCTTAGGAAGAAATAGGGGTAGCAATCAGCCCCAGCATTTT.

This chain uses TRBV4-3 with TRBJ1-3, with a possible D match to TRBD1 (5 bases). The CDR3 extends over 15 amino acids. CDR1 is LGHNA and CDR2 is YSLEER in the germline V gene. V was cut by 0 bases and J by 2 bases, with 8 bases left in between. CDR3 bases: TGCGCCAGCAGCCAAGATTTAGGGGCTGGAAACACCATATATTTT. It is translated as CASSQDLGAGNTIYF.

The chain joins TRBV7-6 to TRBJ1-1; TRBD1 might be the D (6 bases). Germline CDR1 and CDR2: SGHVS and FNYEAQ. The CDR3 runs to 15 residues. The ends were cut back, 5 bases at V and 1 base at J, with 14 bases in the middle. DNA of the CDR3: TGTGCCAGCAGCCCACAGACAGGCAAGAACACTGAAGCTTTCTTT. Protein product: CASSPQTGKNTEAFF. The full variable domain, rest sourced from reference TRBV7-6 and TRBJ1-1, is GAGVSQSPRYKVTKRGQDVALRCDPISGHVSLYWYRQALGQGPEFLTYFNYEAQQDKSGLPNDRFSAERPEGSISTLTIQRTEQRDSAMYRCASSPQTGKNTEAFFGQGTRLTVV.

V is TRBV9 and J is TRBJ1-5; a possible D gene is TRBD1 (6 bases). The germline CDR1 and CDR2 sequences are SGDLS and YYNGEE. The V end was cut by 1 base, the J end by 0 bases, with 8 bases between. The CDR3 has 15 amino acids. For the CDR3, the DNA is TGTGCCAGCAGCGTACAGGGGAATAGCAATCAGCCCCAGCATTTT. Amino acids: CASSVQGNSNQPQHF.

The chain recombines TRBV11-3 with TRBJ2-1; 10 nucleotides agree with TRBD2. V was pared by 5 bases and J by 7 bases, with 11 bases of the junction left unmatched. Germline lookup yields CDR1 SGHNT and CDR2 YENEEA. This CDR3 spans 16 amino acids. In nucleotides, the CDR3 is TGTGCCAGCAGCCTCGGACTAGCGGAAGCTACAAATGAGCAGTTCTTC. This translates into CASSLGLAEATNEQFF.

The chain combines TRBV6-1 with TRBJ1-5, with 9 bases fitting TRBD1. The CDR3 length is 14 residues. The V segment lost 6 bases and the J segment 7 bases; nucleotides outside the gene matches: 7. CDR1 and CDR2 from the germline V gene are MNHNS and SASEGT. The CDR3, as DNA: TGTGCCAGCAGAGCCGGGACAGGGTTACAGCCCCAGCATTTT. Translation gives CASRAGTGLQPQHF.

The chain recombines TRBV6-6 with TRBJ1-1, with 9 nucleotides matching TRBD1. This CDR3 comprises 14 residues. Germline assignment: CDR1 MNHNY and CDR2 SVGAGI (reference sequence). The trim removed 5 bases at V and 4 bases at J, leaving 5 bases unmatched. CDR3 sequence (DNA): TGTGCCAGCAGTCGGACAGGGGCGGGCACTGAAGCTTTCTTT. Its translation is CASSRTGAGTEAFF.

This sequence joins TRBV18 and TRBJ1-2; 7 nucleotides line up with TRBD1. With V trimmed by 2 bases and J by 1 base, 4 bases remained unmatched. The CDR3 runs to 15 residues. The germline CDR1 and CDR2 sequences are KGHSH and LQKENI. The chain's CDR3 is CASSPGTVINYGYTF. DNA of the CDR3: TGTGCCAGCTCACCAGGGACAGTTATTAACTATGGCTACACCTTC.

This chain's CDR3 is CASSGGTAYNEQFF. For the CDR3, the DNA is TGCGCCAGCAGCGGGGGGACGGCCTACAATGAGCAGTTCTTC. This chain joins TRBV5-1 and TRBJ2-1; the D gene is possibly TRBD2 (6 bases). The CDR3 is 14 residues long. V was trimmed by 4 bases and J by 2 bases, leaving 10 bases between them. Germline-derived CDR1 and CDR2 are SGHRS and YFSETQ.

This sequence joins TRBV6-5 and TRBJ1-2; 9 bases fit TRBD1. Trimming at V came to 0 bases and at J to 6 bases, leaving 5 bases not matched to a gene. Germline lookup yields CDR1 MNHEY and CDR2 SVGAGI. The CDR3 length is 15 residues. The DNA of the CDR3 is TGTGCCAGCAGTTACTCCGGGACAGGGCGAGATGGCTACACCTTC. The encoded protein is CASSYSGTGRDGYTF.

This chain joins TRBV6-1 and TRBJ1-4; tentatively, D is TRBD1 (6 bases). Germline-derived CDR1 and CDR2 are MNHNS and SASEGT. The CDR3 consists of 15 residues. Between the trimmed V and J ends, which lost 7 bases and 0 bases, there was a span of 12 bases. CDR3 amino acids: CASKRGRATNEKLFF. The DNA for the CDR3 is TGTGCCAGCAAGAGGGGGAGGGCAACTAATGAAAAACTGTTTTTT.

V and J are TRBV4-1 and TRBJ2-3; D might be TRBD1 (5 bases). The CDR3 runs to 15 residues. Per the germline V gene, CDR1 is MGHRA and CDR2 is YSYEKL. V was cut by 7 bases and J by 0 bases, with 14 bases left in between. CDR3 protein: CASTDSSTSTDTQYF. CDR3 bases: TGCGCCAGCACTGACAGTTCTACTAGCACAGATACGCAGTATTTT.

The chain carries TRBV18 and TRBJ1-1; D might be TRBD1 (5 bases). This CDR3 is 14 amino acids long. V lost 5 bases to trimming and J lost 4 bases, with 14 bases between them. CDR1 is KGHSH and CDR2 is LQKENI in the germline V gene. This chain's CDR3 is CASSGSLGVTEAFF. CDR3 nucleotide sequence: TGTGCCAGCTCAGGGTCCTTGGGGGTCACTGAAGCTTTCTTT. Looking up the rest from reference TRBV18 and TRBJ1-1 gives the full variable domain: NAGVMQNPRHLVRRRGQEARLRCSPMKGHSHVYWYRQLPEEGLKFMVYLQKENIIDESGMPKERFSAEFPKEGPSILRIQQVVRGDSAAYFCASSGSLGVTEAFFGQGTRLTVV.

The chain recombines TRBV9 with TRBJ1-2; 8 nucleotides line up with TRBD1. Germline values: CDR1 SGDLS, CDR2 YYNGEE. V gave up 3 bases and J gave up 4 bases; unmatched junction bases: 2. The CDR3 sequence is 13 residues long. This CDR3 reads CASSARGPYGYTF. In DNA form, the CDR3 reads TGTGCCAGCAGCGCCAGGGGGCCCTATGGCTACACCTTC.

CDR3 loop: CASSSRGSSRGKLFF. The CDR3 DNA reads as TGTGCCAGCAGCTCTCGCGGGTCCTCCCGGGGAAAACTGTTTTTT. This chain joins TRBV13 and TRBJ1-4; D uncertain. Germline CDR1 and CDR2: PRHDT and FYEKMQ (reference sequence). Trimming removed 4 bases at V and 10 bases at J, with 19 bases between. This CDR3 comprises 15 residues.

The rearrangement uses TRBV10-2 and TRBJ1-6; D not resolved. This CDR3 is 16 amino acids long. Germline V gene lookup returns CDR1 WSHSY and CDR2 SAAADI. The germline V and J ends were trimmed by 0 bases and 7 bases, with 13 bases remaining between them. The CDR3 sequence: CASSESESMGNSPLHF. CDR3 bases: TGCGCCAGCAGTGAGTCGGAATCAATGGGGAATTCACCCCTCCACTTT.

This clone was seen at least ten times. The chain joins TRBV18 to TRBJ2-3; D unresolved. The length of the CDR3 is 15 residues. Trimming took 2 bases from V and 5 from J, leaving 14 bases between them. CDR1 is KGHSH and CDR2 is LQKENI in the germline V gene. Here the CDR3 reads CASSPKETVQDTQYF. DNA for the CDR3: TGTGCCAGCTCACCAAAAGAGACGGTTCAAGATACGCAGTATTTT.

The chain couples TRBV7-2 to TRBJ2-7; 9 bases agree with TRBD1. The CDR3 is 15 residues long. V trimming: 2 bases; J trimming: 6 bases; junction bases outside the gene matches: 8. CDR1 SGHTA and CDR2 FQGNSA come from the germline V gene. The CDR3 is CASSLWGQGRREQYF. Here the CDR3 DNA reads TGTGCCAGCAGCTTATGGGGACAGGGCCGCCGCGAGCAGTACTTC. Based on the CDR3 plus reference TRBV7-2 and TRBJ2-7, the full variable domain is GAGVSQSPSNKVTEKGKDVELRCDPISGHTALYWYRQSLGQGLEFLIYFQGNSAPDKSGLPSDRFSAERTGGSVSTLTIQRTQQEDSAVYLCASSLWGQGRREQYFGPGTRLTVT.

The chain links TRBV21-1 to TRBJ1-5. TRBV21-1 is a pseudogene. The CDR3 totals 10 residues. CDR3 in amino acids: CASSNQPQHF. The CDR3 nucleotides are TGTGCCAGCAGCAATCAGCCCCAGCATTTT.

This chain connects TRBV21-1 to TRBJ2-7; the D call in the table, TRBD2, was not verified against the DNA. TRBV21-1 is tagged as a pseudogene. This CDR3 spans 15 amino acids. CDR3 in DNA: TGTGCCAGCAGCAGTGGGCTAGCGGACCTATACGAGCAGTACGTC. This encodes CASSSGLADLYEQYV.

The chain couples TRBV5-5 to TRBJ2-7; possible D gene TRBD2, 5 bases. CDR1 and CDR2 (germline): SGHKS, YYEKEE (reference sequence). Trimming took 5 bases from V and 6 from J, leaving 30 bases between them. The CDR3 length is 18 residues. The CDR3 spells CASSRDDRVQILSSEQYF. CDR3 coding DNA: TGTGCCAGCAGTCGGGATGACCGGGTTCAGATCTTGTCTTCCGAGCAGTACTTC.

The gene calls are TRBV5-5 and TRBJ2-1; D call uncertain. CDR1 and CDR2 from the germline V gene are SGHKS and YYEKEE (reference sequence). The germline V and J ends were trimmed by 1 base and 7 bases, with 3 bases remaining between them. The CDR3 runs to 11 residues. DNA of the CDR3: TGTGCCAGCAGCTTGCTAAATGAGCAGTTCTTC. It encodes CASSLLNEQFF.

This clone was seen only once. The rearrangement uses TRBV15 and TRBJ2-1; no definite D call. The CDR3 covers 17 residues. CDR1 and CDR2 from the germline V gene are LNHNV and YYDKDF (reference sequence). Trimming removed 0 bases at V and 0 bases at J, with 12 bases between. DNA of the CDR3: TGTGCCACCAGCAGAGATCGGGCGGCAAGCTCCTACAATGAGCAGTTCTTC. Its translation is CATSRDRAASSYNEQFF.

CDR3 in DNA: TGTGCCAGCAGTTTGGACGGCTCCTACGAGCAGTACGTC. Its protein is CASSLDGSYEQYV. The rearrangement joins TRBV6-1 to TRBJ2-7; no firm D call. The CDR3 totals 13 residues. The germline V and J ends were trimmed by 5 bases and 0 bases, with 8 bases remaining between them. Germline loops: CDR1 MNHNS, CDR2 SASEGT.